This passage covers 10 T cell receptor beta chains from one sample sequenced in a study of neoadjuvant nivolumab and ipilimumab in lung cancer. Here immunoSEQ multiplex PCR was the method, and the copy in TCRdb shows in-frame clones only, minus some. The sample includes 13,000 or so clones, 95% of them seen just once. Material: peripheral blood, obtained after neoadjuvant nivolumab, alone or with ipilimumab, at or shortly before surgery. The origin of the receptors is an adult with non-small cell lung cancer.

This chain uses TRBV9 with TRBJ2-5; 7 bases map to TRBD2. Per the germline V gene, CDR1 is SGDLS and CDR2 is YYNGEE. This CDR3 is built from 15 residues. Trimming at V came to 0 bases and at J to 1 base, leaving 3 bases not matched to a gene. This chain's CDR3 is CASSVVAGGQETQYF. DNA of the CDR3: TGTGCCAGCAGCGTAGTAGCGGGTGGCCAAGAGACCCAGTACTTC.

This clone was seen only once. This chain connects TRBV7-2 to TRBJ1-3; D is ambiguous. V was clipped by 0 bases and J by 3 bases, with 12 bases between them. Germline-derived CDR1 and CDR2 are SGHTA and FQGNSA. The CDR3 is made up of 16 amino acids. CDR3 region: CASSLAGGRFGNTIYF. The CDR3 nucleotides are TGTGCCAGCAGCTTAGCTGGAGGACGTTTTGGAAACACCATATATTTT.

The chain employs TRBV10-3 and TRBJ2-3; TRBD1 agrees at 7 bases. Per the germline V gene, CDR1 is ENHRY and CDR2 is SYGVKD. The V gene end was trimmed by 4 bases and the J gene end by 6 bases; junction bases not matched to a gene: 7. The length of the CDR3 is 14 residues. CDR3 nucleotide sequence: TGTGCCATCAGTGTAGCAGGGGGTCGGGATACGCAGTATTTT. It codes for CAISVAGGRDTQYF.

The chain links TRBV19 to TRBJ1-3, with D unresolved. V was cut by 7 bases and J by 2 bases, with 12 bases left in between. CDR1 is LNHDA and CDR2 is SQIVND in the germline V gene (reference sequence). CDR3 size: 14 residues. The CDR3 loop is CASMIGGTGNTIYF. In DNA, the CDR3 is TGTGCCAGTATGATAGGCGGGACTGGAAACACCATATATTTT.

V gene TRBV18 combines with J gene TRBJ2-7; 7 bases align to TRBD1. The ends lost 10 bases at V and 2 bases at J; junction bases unmatched: 8. The CDR3 spans 13 residues. Per germline, CDR1 KGHSH and CDR2 LQKENI. The chain's CDR3 is CATTDRRAYEQYF. Here the CDR3 DNA reads TGTGCCACCACGGACAGGAGAGCCTACGAGCAGTACTTC.

The gene calls are TRBV11-2 and TRBJ2-5; D is possibly TRBD2 (7 bases). CDR3 length: 13 residues. With 4 bases removed from V and 5 bases from J, the gap between germline ends came to 11 bases. The V gene's germline CDR1 is SGHAT and CDR2 FQNNGV. The CDR3 DNA sequence: TGTGCCAGCAGCTCCCCGGGGGGCGAGACCCAGTACTTC. Protein product: CASSSPGGETQYF.

This sequence joins TRBV19 and TRBJ1-5; 10 nucleotides match TRBD1. The CDR3 sequence is 16 residues long. The V segment lost 8 bases and the J segment 2 bases; nucleotides outside the gene matches: 9. The V gene's germline CDR1 is LNHDA and CDR2 SQIVND (reference sequence). The CDR3 nucleotides read TGTGCCAGTCGCGACAGGGGGCGGGTTGGCAATCAGCCCCAGCATTTT. Translation: CASRDRGRVGNQPQHF.

The chain couples TRBV10-3 to TRBJ1-5; perhaps TRBD1 as D (6 bases). This CDR3 spans 12 amino acids. V dropped 11 bases and J dropped 4 bases, with 12 bases sitting between them. Looked up from germline, CDR1 is ENHRY and CDR2 is SYGVKD. The CDR3 DNA sequence: TGTGCCTCACAGGGAAGGAATCAGCCCCAGCATTTT. Amino acid sequence: CASQGRNQPQHF.

The rearrangement uses TRBV10-3 and TRBJ2-7; the match to TRBD2 covers 14 bases. This CDR3 comprises 16 residues. The V gene end was trimmed by 6 bases and the J gene end by 5 bases; junction bases not matched to a gene: 9. Germline V gene data show CDR1 as ENHRY and CDR2 as SYGVKD. The CDR3, as DNA: TGTGCCATCAGAGGGATGGGGACTAGCGGGAGCCACGAGCAGTACTTC. It is translated as CAIRGMGTSGSHEQYF.

This rearrangement joins TRBV6-4 to TRBJ2-3; D is perhaps TRBD1 or TRBD2 (5 bases each). The germline gives CDR1 MRHNA, CDR2 SNTAGT. This CDR3 is 14 amino acids long. V was pared by 2 bases and J by 1 base, with 7 bases between. Here the CDR3 reads CASSDPGRTDTQYF. The CDR3 DNA follows: TGTGCCAGCAGTGACCCGGGACGCACAGATACGCAGTATTTT.